A single sample is the source of the 18 T cell receptor beta chains below, sequenced in a study of T cells after yellow fever vaccination. TCRdb recomputed calls from the 5' RACE reads with MiXCR, one row per CDR3 protein. Of about 260,000 distinct CDR3 sequences in the sample, around 13% are singletons; the top ten hold roughly 0.5%. This sample comprised CD4+ T cells sorted from PBMCs, obtained 45 days after the yellow fever booster vaccination. The source of these receptors is a man younger than 45 who received the YFV17D yellow fever vaccine.

The chain links TRBV5-1 to TRBJ2-7, with D perhaps matching TRBD1 (6 bases). Germline V gene data show CDR1 as SGHRS and CDR2 as YFSETQ. This CDR3 region has 16 residues. V lost 0 bases, J lost 0 bases, and 13 bases lay in between. CDR3 residues: CASSLDSGQRSYEQYF. The CDR3 bases are TGCGCCAGCAGCTTGGACAGCGGACAGCGCTCCTACGAGCAGTACTTC.

The J gene is TRBJ2-7, the V gene TRBV4-3; D possibly corresponds to TRBD2 (5 bases). Trimming removed 0 bases from V and 3 bases from J, with 15 bases in between. There are 16 residues in the CDR3. The germline gives CDR1 LGHNA, CDR2 YSLEER. DNA of the CDR3: TGCGCCAGCAGCCAAGATGGCCGGGGTTCTAGCTACGAGCAGTACTTC. Encoded protein: CASSQDGRGSSYEQYF.

The chain couples TRBV7-9 to TRBJ2-7; 7 bases agree with TRBD1. Germline assignment: CDR1 SEHNR and CDR2 FQNEAQ (reference sequence). There are 15 residues in the CDR3. The J segment lost 5 bases and the V segment lost 0 bases, leaving 7 bases of the junction unmatched. CDR3 bases: TGTGCCAGCAGCTTAGCGGAGACAGGGAGCGACGAGCAGTACTTC. Translating gives CASSLAETGSDEQYF. Full variable domain (missing parts from reference TRBV7-9 and TRBJ2-7): DTGVSQNPRHKITKRGQNVTFRCDPISEHNRLYWYRQTLGQGPEFLTYFQNEAQLEKSRLLSDRFSAERPKGSFSTLEIQRTEQGDSAMYLCASSLAETGSDEQYFGPGTRLTVT.

The chain carries TRBV3-1 and TRBJ1-2; D not resolved. The germline gives CDR1 LGHDT, CDR2 YNNKEL (reference sequence). The CDR3 spans 13 residues. Trimming took 0 bases from V and 7 from J, leaving 9 bases between them. CDR3 region: CASSQESVFGYTF. CDR3 nucleotides: TGTGCCAGCAGCCAAGAGTCCGTTTTTGGCTACACCTTC.

This clonotype was seen only a few times. The rearrangement joins TRBV10-3 to TRBJ2-7, with 7 positions matching TRBD1. Germline values: CDR1 ENHRY, CDR2 SYGVKD. V lost 4 bases and J lost 1; bases outside the gene matches: 4. This CDR3 is built from 14 residues. This CDR3 is CAISGQGNSYEQYF. CDR3 DNA sequence: TGTGCCATCAGTGGACAGGGAAATTCCTACGAGCAGTACTTC.

This clonotype was recorded at least ten times. The rearrangement uses TRBV2 and TRBJ2-7; no clear D. V lost 3 bases to trimming and J lost 2 bases, with 14 bases between them. CDR1 and CDR2 from the germline V gene are SNHLY and FYNNEI. CDR3 size: 15 residues. CDR3 bases: TGTGCCAGCAGTGATCCGGTCCCCGGAGCCTACGAGCAGTACTTC. Amino acids: CASSDPVPGAYEQYF.

The rearrangement uses TRBV20-1 and TRBJ2-4; possible D gene TRBD2, 5 bases. V lost 0 bases, J lost 6 bases, and 15 bases lay in between. CDR3 length equals 15 residues. Per the germline V gene, CDR1 is DFQATT and CDR2 is SNEGSKA (reference sequence). In nucleotides, the CDR3 is TGCAGTGCTAGAGATCTCGAGGGTAGGAGAAACATTCAGTACTTC. As protein: CSARDLEGRRNIQYF.

The chain combines TRBV25-1 with TRBJ2-1; D not resolved. The CDR3 covers 13 residues. Germline V gene data show CDR1 as MGHDK and CDR2 as SYGVNS. Between the trimmed V and J ends, which lost 2 bases and 2 bases, there was a span of 4 bases. In DNA form, the CDR3 reads TGTGCCAGCAGTGAAGAGCCCTACAATGAGCAGTTCTTC. This codes for CASSEEPYNEQFF.

The chain uses TRBV9 and TRBJ2-5; D remains ambiguous. CDR1 and CDR2 from the germline V gene are SGDLS and YYNGEE. Trimming took 0 bases from V and 2 from J, leaving 11 bases between them. This CDR3 spans 15 amino acids. In DNA, the CDR3 is TGTGCCAGCAGCGTAGCCCGACCGGCTCAAGAGACCCAGTACTTC. Its protein is CASSVARPAQETQYF.

The V and J genes are TRBV7-8 and TRBJ2-7, with 9 positions matching TRBD2. The germline V gene has CDR1 SGHVS and CDR2 FQNEAQ. After removal of 5 bases from V and 6 bases from J, the junction contained 11 bases not matched to a gene. This CDR3 spans 15 amino acids. CDR3 nucleotides: TGTGCCAGCAGCCACGGGGGTAGCGGGAGACCCGAGCAGTACTTC. Amino acid sequence: CASSHGGSGRPEQYF.

This clonotype showed up just a few times. The chain has TRBV7-9 and TRBJ2-4, with 11 bases that match TRBD1. Germline V CDR1 and CDR2: SEHNR, FQNEAQ (reference sequence). Trimming took 2 bases from V and 1 from J; bases not matched to a gene: 10. This CDR3 region has 19 residues. The CDR3 DNA reads TGTGCCAGCAGCTTAACCCCGGGACAGGGGGTAGGGGCCAAAAACATTCAGTACTTC. It specifies CASSLTPGQGVGAKNIQYF.

This chain links TRBV6-5 with TRBJ2-2; D is unresolved. The CDR3 totals 14 residues. Trimming took off 0 bases at V and 7 bases at J, with 9 bases between the two ends. Germline CDR1 and CDR2: MNHEY and SVGAGI. DNA of the CDR3: TGTGCCAGCAGTTACTCGAGTTTCGACGGGGAGCTGTTTTTT. This gives the protein CASSYSSFDGELFF.

The V call is TRBV15, the J call TRBJ1-6; no reliable D call. CDR3 length: 13 residues. Trimming took 5 bases from V and 7 from J, leaving 9 bases between them. Germline V gene sequence: CDR1 LNHNV, CDR2 YYDKDF (reference sequence). The CDR3 spells CATSVTPNSPLHF. The CDR3 DNA reads as TGTGCCACCAGCGTGACACCGAATTCACCCCTCCACTTT.

This clonotype was recorded a few times. The chain carries TRBV20-1 and TRBJ2-3; D not resolved. Germline lookup yields CDR1 DFQATT and CDR2 SNEGSKA (reference sequence). The CDR3 totals 15 residues. Between the trimmed V and J ends, which lost 0 bases and 1 base, there was a span of 11 bases. CDR3 region: CSARDRAERTDTQYF. DNA for the CDR3: TGCAGTGCTAGAGATCGTGCGGAGCGCACAGATACGCAGTATTTT.

In this sample, this clonotype turned up a few times. The genes are TRBV7-6 and TRBJ2-3; unclear D gene. Per the germline V gene, CDR1 is SGHVS and CDR2 is FNYEAQ. The V gene lost 9 bases and the J gene lost 7 bases, with 11 bases spanning the gap. The CDR3 is made up of 11 amino acids. Written as DNA, the CDR3 is TGTGCCAGTAGCATCACGTATACGCAGTATTTT. Its protein is CASSITYTQYF. Based on the CDR3 plus reference TRBV7-6 and TRBJ2-3, the full variable domain is GAGVSQSPRYKVTKRGQDVALRCDPISGHVSLYWYRQALGQGPEFLTYFNYEAQQDKSGLPNDRFSAERPEGSISTLTIQRTEQRDSAMYRCASSITYTQYFGPGTRLTVL.

This sequence joins TRBV7-8 and TRBJ2-3; possible D gene TRBD1, 6 bases. The CDR3 has 13 residues. V lost 4 bases, J lost 4 bases, and 9 bases lay in between. Germline loops: CDR1 SGHVS, CDR2 FQNEAQ. The CDR3 is CASSSPGADTQYF. CDR3 DNA: TGTGCCAGCAGCTCCCCAGGGGCAGATACGCAGTATTTT.

The chain employs TRBV7-2 and TRBJ2-3, with no clear D. Germline values: CDR1 SGHTA, CDR2 FQGNSA. The CDR3 covers 12 residues. V was shortened by 6 bases and J by 3 bases, with 7 bases between the two germline ends. The CDR3 reads CASRRQTDTQYF. The CDR3 DNA is TGTGCCAGCAGACGCCAGACAGATACGCAGTATTTT.

The chain couples TRBV5-6 to TRBJ2-5, with TRBD2 matching 11 bases. The germline CDR1 and CDR2 sequences are SGHDT and YYEEEE. The length of the CDR3 is 16 residues. V shed 3 bases, J shed 4 bases, and the junction held 8 bases outside the gene matches. In DNA form, the CDR3 reads TGTGCCAGCAGCTGGGGGACTAGCGGAGGGGGAGAGACCCAGTACTTC. Translation: CASSWGTSGGGETQYF.